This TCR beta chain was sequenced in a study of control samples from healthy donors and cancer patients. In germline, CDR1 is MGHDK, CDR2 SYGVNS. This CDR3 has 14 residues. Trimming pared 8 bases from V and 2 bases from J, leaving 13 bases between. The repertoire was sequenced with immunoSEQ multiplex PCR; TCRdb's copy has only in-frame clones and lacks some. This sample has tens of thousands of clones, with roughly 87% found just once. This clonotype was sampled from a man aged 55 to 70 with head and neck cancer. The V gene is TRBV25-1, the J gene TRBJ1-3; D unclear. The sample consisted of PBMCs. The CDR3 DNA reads TGTGCCAGCCGTACCCCCGGGGCTGGAAACACCATATATTTT. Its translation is CASRTPGAGNTIYF.